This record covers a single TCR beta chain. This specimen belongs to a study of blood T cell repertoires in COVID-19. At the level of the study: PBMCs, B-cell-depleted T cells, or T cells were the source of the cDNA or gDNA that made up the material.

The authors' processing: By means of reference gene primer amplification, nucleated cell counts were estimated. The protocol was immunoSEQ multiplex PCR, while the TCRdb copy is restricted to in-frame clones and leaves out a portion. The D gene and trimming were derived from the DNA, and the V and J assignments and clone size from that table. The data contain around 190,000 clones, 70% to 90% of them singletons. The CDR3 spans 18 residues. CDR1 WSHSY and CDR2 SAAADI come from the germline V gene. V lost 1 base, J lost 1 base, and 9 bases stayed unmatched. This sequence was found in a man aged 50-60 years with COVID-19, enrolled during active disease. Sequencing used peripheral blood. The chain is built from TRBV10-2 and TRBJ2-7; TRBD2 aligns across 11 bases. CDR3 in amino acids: CASSELASGRLRSYEQYF. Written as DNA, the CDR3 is TGCGCCAGCAGTGAGTTGGCTAGCGGGAGGTTAAGGTCCTACGAGCAGTACTTC.